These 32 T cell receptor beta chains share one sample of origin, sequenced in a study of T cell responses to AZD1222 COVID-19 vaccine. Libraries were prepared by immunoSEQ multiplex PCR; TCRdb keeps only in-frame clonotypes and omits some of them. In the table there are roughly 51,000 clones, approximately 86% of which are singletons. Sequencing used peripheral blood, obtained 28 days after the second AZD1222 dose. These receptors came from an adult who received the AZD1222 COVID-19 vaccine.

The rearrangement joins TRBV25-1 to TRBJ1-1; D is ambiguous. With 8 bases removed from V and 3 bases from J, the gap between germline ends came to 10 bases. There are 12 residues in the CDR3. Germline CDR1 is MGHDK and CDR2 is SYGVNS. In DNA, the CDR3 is TGTGCCAGCCAAATGTGGGACACTGAAGCTTTCTTT. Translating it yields CASQMWDTEAFF.

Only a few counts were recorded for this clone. This CDR3 reads CASSSRTSGFSYNEQFF. CDR3 coding DNA: TGTGCCAGCAGTTCAAGGACTAGCGGGTTTTCCTACAATGAGCAGTTCTTC. The chain couples TRBV28 to TRBJ2-1; 11 nucleotides line up with TRBD2. V was pared by 4 bases and J by 1 base, with 6 bases of the junction left unmatched. In germline, CDR1 is MDHEN, CDR2 SYDVKM. The CDR3 is made up of 17 amino acids.

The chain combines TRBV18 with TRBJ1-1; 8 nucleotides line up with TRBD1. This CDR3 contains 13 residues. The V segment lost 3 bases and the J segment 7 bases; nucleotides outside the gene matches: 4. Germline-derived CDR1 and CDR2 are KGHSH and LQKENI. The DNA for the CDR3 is TGTGCCAGCTCACCGACGACAGGGGTTGAAGCTTTCTTT. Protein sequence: CASSPTTGVEAFF.

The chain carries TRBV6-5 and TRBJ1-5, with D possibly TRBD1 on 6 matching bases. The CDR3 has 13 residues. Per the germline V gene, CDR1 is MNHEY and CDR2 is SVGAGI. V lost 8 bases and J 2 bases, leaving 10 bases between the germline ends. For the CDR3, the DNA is TGTGCCAGCGGGGGCCAGGGCAATCAGCCCCAGCATTTT. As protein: CASGGQGNQPQHF.

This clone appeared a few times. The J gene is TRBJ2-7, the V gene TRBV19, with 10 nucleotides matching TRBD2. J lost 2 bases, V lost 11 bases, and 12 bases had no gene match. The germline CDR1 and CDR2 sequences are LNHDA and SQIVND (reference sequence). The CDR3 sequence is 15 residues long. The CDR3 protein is CARGGVGLAPYEQYF. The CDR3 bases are TGTGCCCGGGGGGGCGTGGGACTAGCGCCCTACGAGCAGTACTTC.

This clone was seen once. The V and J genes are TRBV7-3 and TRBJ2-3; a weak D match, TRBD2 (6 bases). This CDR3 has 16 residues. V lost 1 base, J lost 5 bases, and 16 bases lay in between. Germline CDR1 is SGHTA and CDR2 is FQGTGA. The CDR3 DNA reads TGTGCCAGCAGCTTAAATGGCGAGGGGAGGATAGATACGCAGTATTTT. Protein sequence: CASSLNGEGRIDTQYF.

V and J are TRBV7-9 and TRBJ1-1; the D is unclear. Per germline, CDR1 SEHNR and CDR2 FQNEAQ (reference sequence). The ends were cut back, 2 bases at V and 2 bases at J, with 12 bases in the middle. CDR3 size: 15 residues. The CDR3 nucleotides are TGTGCCAGCAGCTTACTACAGTGGGATAACACTGAAGCTTTCTTT. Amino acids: CASSLLQWDNTEAFF.

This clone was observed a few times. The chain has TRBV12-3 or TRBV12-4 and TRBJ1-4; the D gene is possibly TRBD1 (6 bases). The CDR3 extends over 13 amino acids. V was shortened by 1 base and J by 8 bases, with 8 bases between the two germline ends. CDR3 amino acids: CASSLVRGEKLFF. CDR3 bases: TGTGCCAGCAGTTTAGTCAGGGGAGAAAAACTGTTTTTT.

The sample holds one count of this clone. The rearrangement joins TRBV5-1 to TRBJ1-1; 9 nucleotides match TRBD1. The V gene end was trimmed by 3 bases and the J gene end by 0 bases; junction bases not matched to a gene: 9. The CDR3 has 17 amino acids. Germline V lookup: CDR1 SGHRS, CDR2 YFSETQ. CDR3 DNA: TGCGCCAGCAGCTCGGGTCGGGACAGGGCCTTGAACACTGAAGCTTTCTTT. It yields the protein CASSSGRDRALNTEAFF.

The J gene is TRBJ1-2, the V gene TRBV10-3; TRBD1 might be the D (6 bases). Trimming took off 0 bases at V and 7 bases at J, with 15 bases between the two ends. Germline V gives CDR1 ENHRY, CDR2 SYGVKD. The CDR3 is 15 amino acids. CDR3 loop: CAISESFLGRGGYTF. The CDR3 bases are TGTGCCATCAGTGAGTCGTTTCTAGGCAGGGGTGGCTACACCTTC.

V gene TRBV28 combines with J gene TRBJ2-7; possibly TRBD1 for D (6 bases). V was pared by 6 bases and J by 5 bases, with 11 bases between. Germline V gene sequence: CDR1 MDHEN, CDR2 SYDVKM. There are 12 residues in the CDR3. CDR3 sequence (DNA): TGTGCCAGCAGGGTACAGGGTAACGAGCAGTACTTC. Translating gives CASRVQGNEQYF.

CDR3 nucleotide sequence: TGTGCCAGCAGTTCCTTAGCGGGAGCGATGGGCACAGATACGCAGTATTTT. It yields the protein CASSSLAGAMGTDTQYF. This chain joins TRBV28 and TRBJ2-3, with 9 bases identical to TRBD2. Losses at the gene ends were 4 bases for V and 1 base for J; bases not matched to a gene: 9. Germline V CDR1 and CDR2: MDHEN, SYDVKM. The CDR3 has 17 residues.

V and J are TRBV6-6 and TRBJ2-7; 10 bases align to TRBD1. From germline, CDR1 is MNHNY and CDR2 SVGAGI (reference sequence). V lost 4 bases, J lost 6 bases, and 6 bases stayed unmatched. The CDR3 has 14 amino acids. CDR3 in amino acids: CASSLRQGALEQYF. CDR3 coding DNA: TGTGCCAGCAGTTTGAGACAGGGGGCCCTCGAGCAGTACTTC.

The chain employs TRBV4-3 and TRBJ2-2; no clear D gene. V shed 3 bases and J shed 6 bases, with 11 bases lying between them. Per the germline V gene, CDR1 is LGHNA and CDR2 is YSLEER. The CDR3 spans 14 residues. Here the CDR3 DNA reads TGCGCCAGCAGCCAGGGTCCTGGCGCCGGGGAGCTGTTTTTT. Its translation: CASSQGPGAGELFF.

As DNA, the CDR3 is TGTGCCAGCAGCCAAGAGGGCAGGATCCATGGCTACACCTTC. It is translated as CASSQEGRIHGYTF. The chain couples TRBV3-1 (or the pseudogene TRBV3-2) to TRBJ1-2; D ambiguous. V was trimmed by 0 bases and J by 6 bases, leaving 11 bases between them. Germline V gene sequence: CDR1 LGHDT, CDR2 YNNKEL (reference sequence). This CDR3 region has 14 residues.

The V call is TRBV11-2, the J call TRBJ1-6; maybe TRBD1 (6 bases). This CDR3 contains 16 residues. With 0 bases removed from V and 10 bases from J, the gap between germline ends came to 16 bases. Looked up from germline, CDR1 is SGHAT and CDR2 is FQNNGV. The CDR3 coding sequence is TGTGCCAGCAGCTTAGATCGAGGGGGTAATCCGTCACCCCTCCACTTT. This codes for CASSLDRGGNPSPLHF. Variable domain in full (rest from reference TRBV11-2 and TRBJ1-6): EAGVAQSPRYKIIEKRQSVAFWCNPISGHATLYWYQQILGQGPKLLIQFQNNGVVDDSQLPKDRFSAERLKGVDSTLKIQPAKLEDSAVYLCASSLDRGGNPSPLHFGNGTRLTVT.

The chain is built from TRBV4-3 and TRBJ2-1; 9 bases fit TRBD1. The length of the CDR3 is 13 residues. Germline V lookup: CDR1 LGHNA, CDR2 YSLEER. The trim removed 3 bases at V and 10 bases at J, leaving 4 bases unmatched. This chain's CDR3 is CASSHGDRDEQFF. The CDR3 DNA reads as TGCGCCAGCAGCCACGGGGACAGGGACGAGCAGTTCTTC.

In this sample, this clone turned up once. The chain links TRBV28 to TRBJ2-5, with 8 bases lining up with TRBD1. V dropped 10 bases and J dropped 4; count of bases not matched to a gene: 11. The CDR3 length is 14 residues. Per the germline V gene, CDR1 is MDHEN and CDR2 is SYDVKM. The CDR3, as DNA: TGTGCCATCGTCGACAGGGGTAAAGGAGAGACCCAGTACTTC. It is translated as CAIVDRGKGETQYF. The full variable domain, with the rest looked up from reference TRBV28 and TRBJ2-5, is DVKVTQSSRYLVKRTGEKVFLECVQDMDHENMFWYRQDPGLGLRLIYFSYDVKMKEKGDIPEGYSVSREKKERFSLILESASTNQTSMYLCAIVDRGKGETQYFGPGTRLLVL.

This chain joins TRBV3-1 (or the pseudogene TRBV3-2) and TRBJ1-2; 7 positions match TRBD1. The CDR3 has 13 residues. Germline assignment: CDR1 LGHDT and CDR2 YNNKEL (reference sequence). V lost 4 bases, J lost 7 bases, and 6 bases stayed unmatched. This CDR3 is CASSLTGEGGYTF. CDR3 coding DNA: TGTGCCAGCAGCCTAACAGGGGAGGGTGGCTACACCTTC.

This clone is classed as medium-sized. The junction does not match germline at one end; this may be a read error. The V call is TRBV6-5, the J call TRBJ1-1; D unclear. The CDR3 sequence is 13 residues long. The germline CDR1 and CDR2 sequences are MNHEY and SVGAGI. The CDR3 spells CASTEFLNTEAFF. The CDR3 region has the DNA TGTGCCAGCACCGAATTCCTGAATACTGAAGCTTTCTTT.

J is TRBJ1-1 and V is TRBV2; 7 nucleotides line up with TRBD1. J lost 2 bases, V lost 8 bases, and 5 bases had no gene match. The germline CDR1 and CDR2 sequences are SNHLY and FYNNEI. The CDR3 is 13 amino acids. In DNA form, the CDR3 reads TGTGCCAGCCGGGACAGTTTAAACACTGAAGCTTTCTTT. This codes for CASRDSLNTEAFF.

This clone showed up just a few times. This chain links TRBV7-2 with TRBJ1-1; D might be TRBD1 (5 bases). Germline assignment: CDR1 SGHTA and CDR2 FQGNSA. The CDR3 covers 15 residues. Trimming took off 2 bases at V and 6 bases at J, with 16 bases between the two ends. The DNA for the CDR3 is TGTGCCAGCAGCTTAACTCAGGGCGGACGCGCTGAAGCTTTCTTT. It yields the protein CASSLTQGGRAEAFF.

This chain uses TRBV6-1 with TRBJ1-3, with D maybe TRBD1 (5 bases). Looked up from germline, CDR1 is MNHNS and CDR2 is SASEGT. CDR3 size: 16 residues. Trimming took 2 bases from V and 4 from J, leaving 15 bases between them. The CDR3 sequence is CASSERGRLGGNTIYF. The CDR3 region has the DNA TGTGCCAGCAGTGAAAGGGGTAGACTTGGGGGAAACACCATATATTTT.

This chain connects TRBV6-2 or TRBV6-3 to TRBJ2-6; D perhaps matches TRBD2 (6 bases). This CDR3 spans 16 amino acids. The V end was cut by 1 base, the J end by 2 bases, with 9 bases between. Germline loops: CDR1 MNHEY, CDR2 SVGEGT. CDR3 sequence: CASSYYGGTGANVLTF. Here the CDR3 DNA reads TGTGCCAGCAGTTACTACGGCGGGACTGGGGCCAACGTCCTGACTTTC.

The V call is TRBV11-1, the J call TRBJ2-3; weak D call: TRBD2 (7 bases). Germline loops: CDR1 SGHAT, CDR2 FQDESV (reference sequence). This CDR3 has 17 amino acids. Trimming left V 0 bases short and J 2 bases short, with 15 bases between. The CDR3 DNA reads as TGTGCCAGCAGCTTAGCCCGGAGCGGGACACCCACAGATACGCAGTATTTT. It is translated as CASSLARSGTPTDTQYF.

The CDR3 sequence: CSASRGGYSNQPQHF. DNA for the CDR3: TGCAGTGCTAGTCGGGGGGGGTATAGCAATCAGCCCCAGCATTTT. The chain couples TRBV20-1 to TRBJ1-5; D possibly corresponds to TRBD1 (5 bases). V was pared by 3 bases and J by 0 bases, with 12 bases between. CDR1 and CDR2 (germline): DFQATT, SNEGSKA (reference sequence). The CDR3 extends over 15 amino acids.

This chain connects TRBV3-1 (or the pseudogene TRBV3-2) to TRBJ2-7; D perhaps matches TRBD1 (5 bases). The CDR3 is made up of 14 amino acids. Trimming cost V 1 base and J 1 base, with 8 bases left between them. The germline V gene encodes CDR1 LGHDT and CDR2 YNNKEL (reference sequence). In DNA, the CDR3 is TGTGCCAGCAGCCAAGTAGACAGTTCCTACGAGCAGTACTTC. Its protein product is CASSQVDSSYEQYF.

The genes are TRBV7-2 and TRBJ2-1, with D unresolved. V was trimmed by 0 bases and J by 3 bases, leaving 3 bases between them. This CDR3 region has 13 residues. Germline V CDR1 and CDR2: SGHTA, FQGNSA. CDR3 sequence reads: CASSLAVYNEQFF. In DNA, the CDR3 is TGTGCCAGCAGCTTAGCGGTCTACAATGAGCAGTTCTTC.

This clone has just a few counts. The chain's CDR3 is CASSPRTSGYEQYF. CDR3 bases: TGTGCCAGCTCACCAAGGACTAGCGGGTACGAGCAGTACTTC. The V call is TRBV18, the J call TRBJ2-7; 11 bases align to TRBD2. This CDR3 has 14 amino acids. The V gene end was trimmed by 2 bases and the J gene end by 4 bases; junction bases not matched to a gene: 1. Germline V gene sequence: CDR1 KGHSH, CDR2 LQKENI.

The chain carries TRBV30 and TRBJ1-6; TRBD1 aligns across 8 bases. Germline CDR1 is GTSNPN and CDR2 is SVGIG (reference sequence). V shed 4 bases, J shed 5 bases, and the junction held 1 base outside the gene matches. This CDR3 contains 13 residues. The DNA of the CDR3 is TGTGCCTGGATGGGACAGGATAATTCACCCCTCCACTTT. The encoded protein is CAWMGQDNSPLHF.

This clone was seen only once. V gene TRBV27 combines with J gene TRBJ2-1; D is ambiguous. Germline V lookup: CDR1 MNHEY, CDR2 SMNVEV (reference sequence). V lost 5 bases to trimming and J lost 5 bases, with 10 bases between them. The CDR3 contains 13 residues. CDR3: CASSPDPHNEQFF. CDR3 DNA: TGTGCCAGCAGTCCAGACCCCCACAATGAGCAGTTCTTC.

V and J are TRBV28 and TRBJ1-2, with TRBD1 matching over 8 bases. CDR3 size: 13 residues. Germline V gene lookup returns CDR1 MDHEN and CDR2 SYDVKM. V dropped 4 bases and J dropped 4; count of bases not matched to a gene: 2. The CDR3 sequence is CASSWDRSYGYTF. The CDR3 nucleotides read TGTGCCAGCAGTTGGGACAGGAGCTATGGCTACACCTTC.